This TCR beta chain is drawn from a study of blood T cell repertoires in COVID-19. The CDR3 consists of 15 residues. Trimming left V 3 bases short and J 5 bases short, with 14 bases between. Germline V lookup: CDR1 LNHDA, CDR2 SQIVND (reference sequence). Clones were read by immunoSEQ multiplex PCR, and TCRdb kept only the in-frame ones, dropping some. The sample holds more than 150,000 clones, about 93% seen once. This receptor was taken from a young man with COVID-19, enrolled during active disease. Sequencing input: peripheral blood. The genes are TRBV19 and TRBJ2-1; possibly TRBD1 for D (6 bases). CDR3 nucleotides: TGTGCCAGTAGTATCAGGGACATTCCCCACAATGAGCAGTTCTTC. As protein: CASSIRDIPHNEQFF. Variable domain in full (rest from reference TRBV19 and TRBJ2-1): DGGITQSPKYLFRKEGQNVTLSCEQNLNHDAMYWYRQDPGQGLRLIYYSQIVNDFQKGDIAEGYSVSREKKESFPLTVTSAQKNPTAFYLCASSIRDIPHNEQFFGPGTRLTVL.